This TCR beta chain is from a study of cytomegalovirus exposure and HLA in healthy donors. Study-wide points: Versus the roughly 670-donor mean, an Asian-associated ancestry cluster reportedly showed fewer N-insertions in a later analysis. As a later analysis showed, a missense DCLRE1C variant was linked to trimming of TCR beta V- and J-genes. In an earlier analysis, about 87% or about 30%: the productive usage of most TCR beta V segments.

A word on this clone: Its antigen is not identified.

A multiplex PCR was run with 60 Vbeta primers and 13 Jbeta primers. Data came from immunoSEQ multiplex PCR; TCRdb stores just in-frame clones and leaves some out. The table includes approximately 180,000 clones, more than 70% detected once. The sequencing sample was made of PBMCs. The receptor was derived from a woman aged 40 to 50 in good health and CMV-seronegative.

The CDR3: CASRSLGGTSRIEQFF. DNA for the CDR3: TGTGCCAGCAGGAGCTTGGGTGGGACTAGCCGGATTGAGCAGTTCTTC. This chain connects TRBV7-3 to TRBJ2-1, with 9 nucleotides matching TRBD2. Unmatched junction bases numbered 15, after V lost 6 bases and J lost 9 bases. The CDR3 length is 16 residues. Germline lookup yields CDR1 SGHTA and CDR2 FQGTGA. The variable domain in full, with the rest retrieved from reference TRBV7-3 and TRBJ2-1, is GAGVSQTPSNKVTEKGKYVELRCDPISGHTALYWYRQSLGQGPEFLIYFQGTGAADDSGLPNDRFFAVRPEGSVSTLKIQRTERGDSAVYLCASRSLGGTSRIEQFFGPGTRLTVL.